The clone carrying this T cell receptor (beta chain) occurred a few times. Antigen specificity is unknown. The CDR3 length is 15 residues. In germline, CDR1 is SNHLY, CDR2 FYNNEI. Trimming left V 8 bases short and J 0 bases short, with 17 bases between. As it was prepared, the TCRbeta library received unique molecular identifiers. TCRdb independently ran MiXCR on the PCR reads; one entry per CDR3 protein. This table holds some 600,000 distinct CDR3 sequences, 10% to 15% found once. The entry originates in a study of T-cell reconstitution after alpha-beta-depleted transplantation in children. Study results and limitations: T-cell numbers and diversity, one year after transplant, stemmed largely from T cells that were newly produced. Surviving recipient T cells and thymic progenitors accounted for the high day-60 TCRbeta diversity observed in some patients.

Source: PBMCs, mostly from graft donor cells, taken 360 days after TCRalphabeta/CD19-depleted stem cell transplant. The sequence came from a male patient younger than 18 who had a stem cell transplant for acute myeloid leukemia, so the T cells may come from the graft donor. The chain joins TRBV2 to TRBJ2-7; possible D gene TRBD2, 6 bases. CDR3 DNA sequence: TGTGCCAGCCACCTCGGGGGAGGCGGCTCCTACGAGCAGTACTTC. Translated: CASHLGGGGSYEQYF.